Listed below are T cell receptor beta chains from one sample, sequenced in a study of T cell responses to AZD1222 COVID-19 vaccine. TCRdb's table, derived via immunoSEQ multiplex PCR, lists solely in-frame clones and lacks some. The table lists some 150,000 clones, approximately 92% of them singletons. Specimen: peripheral blood, collected 28 days after the second AZD1222 dose. Receptors were obtained from an adult who received the AZD1222 COVID-19 vaccine. Each CDR3 is given with its conserved first and last residue. A D gene is named only where the DNA matches it firmly. Clone size, where shown, is once, few, many, or a class for clones that have expanded.

J | D | size | V | CDR3 | DNA
TRBJ1-2 | TRBD1 | - | TRBV19 | CASSTLGQGAWYGYTF | TGTGCCAGTAGTACCTTAGGACAGGGGGCTTGGTATGGCTACACCTTC
TRBJ2-7 | - | - | TRBV6-2/TRBV6-3 | CASSYGFEQYF | TGTGCCAGCAGTTACGGGTTCGAGCAGTACTTC
TRBJ2-7 | - | - | TRBV7-9 | CASSLDWTVTAYEQYF | TGTGCCAGCAGCTTAGACTGGACAGTGACCGCCTACGAGCAGTACTTC
TRBJ2-3 | TRBD2 | - | TRBV15 | CATSRGLAGGREFTDTQYF | TGTGCCACCAGCAGAGGGCTAGCGGGAGGGCGGGAATTCACAGATACGCAGTATTTT
TRBJ2-1 | TRBD2 | - | TRBV7-9 | CASSSSGSVYNEQFF | TGTGCCAGCAGCTCTAGCGGGAGTGTTTACAATGAGCAGTTCTTC
TRBJ1-1 | - | once | TRBV7-9 | CASSLIQGEAFF | TGTGCCAGCAGCTTGATACAGGGAGAAGCTTTCTTT
TRBJ1-2 | TRBD1 | - | TRBV7-2 | CASSVTGGEGYGYTF | TGTGCCAGCAGCGTTACAGGGGGCGAGGGCTATGGCTACACCTTC
TRBJ1-5 | - | - | TRBV7-9 | CASSLMGEGQPQHF | TGTGCCAGCAGCTTGATGGGGGAAGGTCAGCCCCAGCATTTT
TRBJ2-7 | TRBD1 | - | TRBV5-6 | CASSYRGLKFYEQYF | TGTGCCAGCAGCTACAGGGGCCTCAAATTCTACGAGCAGTACTTC
TRBJ2-3 | - | - | TRBV6-6 | CASSPLASSTDTQYF | TGTGCCAGCAGTCCTTTAGCGTCTAGCACAGATACGCAGTATTTT
TRBJ1-2 | TRBD1 | - | TRBV5-4 | CASSTTGDSGYTF | TGTGCCAGCAGCACGACAGGGGACTCTGGCTACACCTTC